A selection of T cell receptor beta chains follows, all from one sample in a study of cytomegalovirus exposure and HLA in healthy donors. The repertoire was sequenced with immunoSEQ multiplex PCR; TCRdb's copy has only in-frame clones and lacks some. Here the sample spans 170,000 or so clones, 84% being singletons. The sample consisted of PBMCs. Receptor source: a woman between 18 and 29 years old in good health and CMV-seropositive. The CDR3 runs from the conserved cysteine through the conserved F or W. A D gene is named only where the DNA matches it firmly. Clone size is stated in some rows and not others, as once, few, many or a class when expanded.

clone size: .
D gene: TRBD2
V gene: TRBV9
J gene: TRBJ2-1
CDR3 protein: CASSVAGGANEQFF
CDR3 DNA: TGTGCCAGCAGCGTTGCCGGGGGGGCCAATGAGCAGTTCTTC

clone size: .
D gene: .
V gene: TRBV7-3
J gene: TRBJ1-6
CDR3 protein: CASSSGTQGSPLHF
CDR3 DNA: TGTGCCAGCAGCTCTGGGACACAAGGGTCACCCCTCCACTTT

clone size: .
D gene: TRBD2
V gene: TRBV9
J gene: TRBJ2-5
CDR3 protein: CASSVGNSGGLQETQYF
CDR3 DNA: TGTGCCAGCAGCGTTGGTAATAGCGGGGGATTGCAAGAGACCCAGTACTTC

clone size: .
D gene: TRBD2
V gene: TRBV4-2
J gene: TRBJ2-1
CDR3 protein: CASSQGLAGGYNEQFF
CDR3 DNA: TGTGCCAGCAGCCAAGGACTAGCGGGGGGGTACAATGAGCAGTTCTTC

clone size: .
D gene: .
V gene: TRBV19
J gene: TRBJ2-5
CDR3 protein: CATQEQETQYF
CDR3 DNA: TGTGCCACACAAGAACAAGAGACCCAGTACTTC

clone size: .
D gene: TRBD2
V gene: TRBV5-1
J gene: TRBJ2-5
CDR3 protein: CASSSPSGVKQTQYF
CDR3 DNA: TGCGCCAGCAGCTCCCCCAGCGGGGTGAAACAGACCCAGTACTTC

clone size: .
D gene: .
V gene: TRBV6-6
J gene: TRBJ1-4
CDR3 protein: CASSSAGSNEKLFF
CDR3 DNA: TGTGCCAGCAGTTCGGCAGGGTCGAATGAAAAACTGTTTTTT

clone size: .
D gene: TRBD1
V gene: TRBV2
J gene: TRBJ1-4
CDR3 protein: CASRKGQGPYEKLFF
CDR3 DNA: TGTGCCAGCAGAAAGGGACAGGGGCCGTATGAAAAACTGTTTTTT

clone size: .
D gene: TRBD1
V gene: TRBV29-1
J gene: TRBJ1-2
CDR3 protein: CSVDRINYGYTF
CDR3 DNA: TGCAGCGTGGACAGGATTAACTATGGCTACACCTTC

clone size: .
D gene: TRBD2
V gene: TRBV28
J gene: TRBJ2-3
CDR3 protein: CASNAGGTHTDTQYF
CDR3 DNA: TGTGCCAGCAACGCGGGGGGCACCCACACAGATACGCAGTATTTT

clone size: .
D gene: TRBD1
V gene: TRBV18
J gene: TRBJ1-6
CDR3 protein: CASSPMGQIDSPLHF
CDR3 DNA: TGTGCCAGCTCACCGATGGGACAGATCGATTCACCCCTCCACTTT

clone size: once
D gene: .
V gene: TRBV7-2
J gene: TRBJ2-2
CDR3 protein: CASGGQAGTGELFF
CDR3 DNA: TGTGCCAGCGGAGGACAGGCGGGGACCGGGGAGCTGTTTTTT

clone size: .
D gene: .
V gene: TRBV7-3
J gene: TRBJ1-1
CDR3 protein: CASSLNGGAANTEAFF
CDR3 DNA: TGTGCCAGCAGCTTAAATGGGGGGGCAGCTAACACTGAAGCTTTCTTT

clone size: .
D gene: .
V gene: TRBV9
J gene: TRBJ2-3
CDR3 protein: CASSVVATDTQYF
CDR3 DNA: TGTGCCAGCAGCGTAGTGGCCACAGATACGCAGTATTTT

clone size: few
D gene: .
V gene: TRBV19
J gene: TRBJ2-7
CDR3 protein: CASSATGNEQYF
CDR3 DNA: TGTGCCAGTAGTGCCACAGGGAACGAGCAGTACTTC

clone size: few
D gene: TRBD1
V gene: TRBV29-1
J gene: TRBJ2-5
CDR3 protein: CSVSPGTAQETQYF
CDR3 DNA: TGCAGCGTTAGCCCCGGGACAGCACAAGAGACCCAGTACTTC

clone size: .
D gene: TRBD1
V gene: TRBV10-2
J gene: TRBJ1-2
CDR3 protein: CASTPTGDYGYTF
CDR3 DNA: TGCGCCAGCACCCCCACAGGGGACTATGGCTACACCTTC

clone size: .
D gene: .
V gene: TRBV7-2
J gene: TRBJ1-1
CDR3 protein: CASSRDSLYTEAFF
CDR3 DNA: TGTGCCAGCAGCCGAGACAGCCTTTACACTGAAGCTTTCTTT

clone size: .
D gene: TRBD1
V gene: TRBV10-2
J gene: TRBJ1-1
CDR3 protein: CASSEWGQGSTEAFF
CDR3 DNA: TGCGCCAGCAGTGAGTGGGGACAGGGTAGCACTGAAGCTTTCTTT

clone size: .
D gene: .
V gene: TRBV19
J gene: TRBJ1-5
CDR3 protein: CATEAGIGNQPQHF
CDR3 DNA: TGTGCCACCGAGGCGGGGATTGGAAATCAGCCCCAGCATTTT

clone size: few
D gene: TRBD1
V gene: TRBV7-3
J gene: TRBJ2-7
CDR3 protein: CASSPGTGIHEQYF
CDR3 DNA: TGTGCCAGCAGCCCCGGGACAGGGATACACGAGCAGTACTTC

clone size: .
D gene: .
V gene: TRBV2
J gene: TRBJ2-5
CDR3 protein: CASSVQGSPSETQYF
CDR3 DNA: TGTGCCAGCAGTGTCCAGGGGTCTCCTTCGGAGACCCAGTACTTC

clone size: .
D gene: .
V gene: TRBV6-4
J gene: TRBJ1-2
CDR3 protein: CASSDSSASGRTYGYTF
CDR3 DNA: TGTGCCAGCAGTGACTCATCGGCGTCAGGGAGGACCTATGGCTACACCTTC

clone size: .
D gene: TRBD2
V gene: TRBV4-1
J gene: TRBJ2-3
CDR3 protein: CASSPGRGVPFDTQYF
CDR3 DNA: TGCGCCAGCAGCCCCGGGCGGGGGGTTCCATTCGATACGCAGTATTTT

clone size: .
D gene: .
V gene: TRBV5-4
J gene: TRBJ1-3
CDR3 protein: CASSLGSGSGNTIYF
CDR3 DNA: TGTGCCAGCAGCTTGGGCAGTGGCTCTGGAAACACCATATATTTT

clone size: .
D gene: TRBD1
V gene: TRBV6-5
J gene: TRBJ2-6
CDR3 protein: CASRKQGIGANVLTF
CDR3 DNA: TGTGCCAGCAGAAAACAGGGGATCGGGGCCAACGTCCTGACTTTC

clone size: .
D gene: .
V gene: TRBV4-1
J gene: TRBJ1-4
CDR3 protein: CASSRLESNEKLFF
CDR3 DNA: TGCGCCAGCAGCCGACTAGAGAGTAATGAAAAACTGTTTTTT

clone size: .
D gene: .
V gene: TRBV6-4
J gene: TRBJ2-1
CDR3 protein: CASSPEGGYEQFF
CDR3 DNA: TGTGCCAGCAGCCCGGAAGGGGGATATGAGCAGTTCTTC

clone size: once
D gene: TRBD2
V gene: TRBV10-3
J gene: TRBJ2-6
CDR3 protein: CAILAGLSGANVLTF
CDR3 DNA: TGTGCCATTTTAGCGGGACTCTCTGGGGCCAACGTCCTGACTTTC

clone size: .
D gene: .
V gene: TRBV7-9
J gene: TRBJ1-4
CDR3 protein: CASSFGKTNEKLFF
CDR3 DNA: TGTGCCAGCAGCTTCGGGAAAACTAATGAAAAACTGTTTTTT

clone size: .
D gene: TRBD2
V gene: TRBV27
J gene: TRBJ2-2
CDR3 protein: CASSPRREWAGELFF
CDR3 DNA: TGTGCCAGCAGCCCGAGGCGGGAGTGGGCCGGGGAGCTGTTTTTT

clone size: .
D gene: TRBD2
V gene: TRBV10-3
J gene: TRBJ2-3
CDR3 protein: CAISATSGGGDTQYF
CDR3 DNA: TGTGCCATCAGTGCGACTAGCGGGGGCGGGGATACGCAGTATTTT

clone size: .
D gene: TRBD1
V gene: TRBV7-9
J gene: TRBJ2-1
CDR3 protein: CASSTGTVYNEQFF
CDR3 DNA: TGTGCCAGCAGCACGGGGACAGTCTACAATGAGCAGTTCTTC

clone size: .
D gene: .
V gene: TRBV27
J gene: TRBJ1-6
CDR3 protein: CASSFPDRNSPLHF
CDR3 DNA: TGTGCCAGCAGTTTCCCAGACAGGAATTCACCCCTCCACTTT

clone size: .
D gene: .
V gene: TRBV6-5
J gene: TRBJ1-3
CDR3 protein: CASSAGLYSGNTIYF
CDR3 DNA: TGTGCCAGCAGCGCAGGCCTCTACTCTGGAAACACCATATATTTT

clone size: .
D gene: .
V gene: TRBV29-1
J gene: TRBJ2-3
CDR3 protein: CNYYKRNRSWPTDTQYF
CDR3 DNA: TGCAACTATTATAAACGGAACAGGTCTTGGCCCACAGATACGCAGTATTTT

clone size: few
D gene: .
V gene: TRBV7-9
J gene: TRBJ1-2
CDR3 protein: CASSLATEGYTF
CDR3 DNA: TGTGCCAGCAGCTTAGCCACTGAGGGCTACACCTTC

clone size: .
D gene: .
V gene: TRBV27
J gene: TRBJ1-2
CDR3 protein: CASSNHRDGYTF
CDR3 DNA: TGTGCCAGCAGTAACCACAGAGATGGCTACACCTTC

clone size: .
D gene: TRBD1
V gene: TRBV14
J gene: TRBJ2-7
CDR3 protein: CASSQGGRRPTGLNEQYF
CDR3 DNA: TGTGCCAGCAGCCAAGGCGGTAGACGACCGACAGGGCTCAACGAGCAGTACTTC

clone size: .
D gene: .
V gene: TRBV2
J gene: TRBJ1-5
CDR3 protein: CASSLDSQDYQPQHF
CDR3 DNA: TGTGCCAGCAGTTTGGACAGTCAGGATTATCAGCCCCAGCATTTT

clone size: .
D gene: .
V gene: TRBV7-2
J gene: TRBJ2-7
CDR3 protein: CASSFGSEYEQYF
CDR3 DNA: TGTGCCAGCAGCTTCGGCAGCGAATACGAGCAGTACTTC

clone size: .
D gene: .
V gene: TRBV5-4
J gene: TRBJ2-7
CDR3 protein: CASSFGGSTYEQYF
CDR3 DNA: TGTGCCAGCAGCTTCGGCGGATCTACCTACGAGCAGTACTTC

clone size: once
D gene: TRBD1
V gene: TRBV9
J gene: TRBJ2-2
CDR3 protein: CASSVVVTGGLSTGELFF
CDR3 DNA: TGTGCCAGCAGCGTAGTCGTGACAGGGGGCCTTTCCACCGGGGAGCTGTTTTTT

clone size: .
D gene: .
V gene: TRBV29-1
J gene: TRBJ2-5
CDR3 protein: CSVAEGQETQYF
CDR3 DNA: TGCAGCGTGGCGGAGGGTCAAGAGACCCAGTACTTC

clone size: .
D gene: TRBD2
V gene: TRBV11-2
J gene: TRBJ2-5
CDR3 protein: CASSLELAGGQETQYF
CDR3 DNA: TGTGCCAGCAGCTTGGAACTAGCGGGGGGACAAGAGACCCAGTACTTC

clone size: .
D gene: TRBD1
V gene: TRBV5-1
J gene: TRBJ1-4
CDR3 protein: CASSLGSRQGTEKLFF
CDR3 DNA: TGCGCCAGCAGCTTGGGGTCCCGACAGGGGACGGAAAAACTGTTTTTT

clone size: .
D gene: .
V gene: TRBV19
J gene: TRBJ2-5
CDR3 protein: CASSHLYQETQYF
CDR3 DNA: TGTGCCAGTAGTCATTTGTACCAAGAGACCCAGTACTTC

clone size: .
D gene: .
V gene: TRBV9
J gene: TRBJ2-3
CDR3 protein: CASGRGEPVIDTQYF
CDR3 DNA: TGTGCCAGCGGGCGCGGGGAGCCCGTCATTGATACGCAGTATTTT

clone size: .
D gene: .
V gene: TRBV29-1
J gene: TRBJ2-7
CDR3 protein: CSVSRGGEYEQYF
CDR3 DNA: TGCAGCGTCTCGAGGGGGGGGGAATACGAGCAGTACTTC

clone size: .
D gene: TRBD2
V gene: TRBV4-3
J gene: TRBJ2-1
CDR3 protein: CASSQGTGGGNEQFF
CDR3 DNA: TGCGCCAGCAGCCAAGGAACAGGCGGGGGCAATGAGCAGTTCTTC

clone size: many
D gene: .
V gene: TRBV19
J gene: TRBJ1-5
CDR3 protein: CASSNPGRVSQPQHF
CDR3 DNA: TGTGCCAGTAGTAATCCAGGCAGGGTTAGTCAGCCCCAGCATTTT

clone size: .
D gene: TRBD1
V gene: TRBV18
J gene: TRBJ1-5
CDR3 protein: CASSRDREVYQPQHF
CDR3 DNA: TGTGCCAGCTCTCGGGACAGGGAAGTTTATCAGCCCCAGCATTTT